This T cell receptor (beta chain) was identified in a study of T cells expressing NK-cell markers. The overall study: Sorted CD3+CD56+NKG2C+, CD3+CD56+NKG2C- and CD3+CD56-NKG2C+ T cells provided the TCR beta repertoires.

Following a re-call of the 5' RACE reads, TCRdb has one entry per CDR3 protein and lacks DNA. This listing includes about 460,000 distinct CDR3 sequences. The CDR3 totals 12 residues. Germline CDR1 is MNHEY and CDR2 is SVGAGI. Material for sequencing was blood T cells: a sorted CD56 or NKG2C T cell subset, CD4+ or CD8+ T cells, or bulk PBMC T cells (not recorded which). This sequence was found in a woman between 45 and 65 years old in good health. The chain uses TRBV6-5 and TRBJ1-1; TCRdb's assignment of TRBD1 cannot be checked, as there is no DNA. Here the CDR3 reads CASSLLQGEAFF.